The entry below describes one T cell receptor beta chain. The data belong to a study of blood T cell repertoires in COVID-19. The overall study: Samples representing acute and convalescent COVID-19 were sourced from the United States, Italy and Spain.

V trimming: 7 bases; J trimming: 5 bases; junction bases outside the gene matches: 7. From germline, CDR1 is MDHEN and CDR2 SYDVKM. This CDR3 region has 13 residues. Assay: immunoSEQ multiplex PCR; the TCRdb copy retains only in-frame clones and omits some. The sample records tens of thousands of clones, approximately 80% being singletons. The chain carries TRBV28 and TRBJ1-1, with 7 bases matching TRBD1. This TCR derives from a man between 65 and 85 years old with acute or convalescent COVID-19. What was sequenced was peripheral blood. The DNA for the CDR3 is TGTGCCAGCACCTGGGGCAGGGGGACTGAAGCTTTCTTT. Encoded protein: CASTWGRGTEAFF. The full variable domain, in which reference TRBV28 and TRBJ1-1 provide the parts outside the CDR3, is DVKVTQSSRYLVKRTGEKVFLECVQDMDHENMFWYRQDPGLGLRLIYFSYDVKMKEKGDIPEGYSVSREKKERFSLILESASTNQTSMYLCASTWGRGTEAFFGQGTRLTVV.